These T cell receptor beta chains were read from a single sample in a study of siplizumab effects on memory and regulatory T cells. TCRdb's table, derived via immunoSEQ multiplex PCR, lists solely in-frame clones and lacks some. The sample carries some 97,000 clones, 90% to 95% recorded once. Source material: Tregs sorted from blood. Source of these receptors: a human donor in good health. Both conserved end residues are part of each CDR3. The D gene is left open where the match is weak. Some rows mark clone size as missing; the rest say once, few, many or name a class of expanded clone.

cdr3_aa	cdr3_nt	clone_size	d_call	v_call	j_call
CASKIRVTDTQYF	TGTGCCAGCAAAATCAGGGTGACAGATACGCAGTATTTT	.	.	TRBV2	TRBJ2-3
CASSQDTRDWEQFF	TGCGCCAGCAGCCAAGATACAAGGGACTGGGAGCAGTTCTTC	.	.	TRBV4-1	TRBJ2-1
CATSTPSTGPLAYVYTF	TGTGCCACCAGCACTCCCTCTACAGGGCCCCTCGCATATGTCTACACCTTC	.	.	TRBV15	TRBJ1-2
CASSLAGGSEQFF	TGTGCCAGCAGCTTAGCGGGGGGCAGTGAGCAGTTCTTC	.	.	TRBV7-9	TRBJ2-1
CASSTGQNINEKLFF	TGCGCCAGCAGCACCGGACAGAATATAAATGAAAAACTGTTTTTT	.	.	TRBV5-1	TRBJ1-4
CASSEAYGGVSSYNEQFF	TGTGCCAGCAGTGAAGCGTATGGAGGGGTCAGCTCCTACAATGAGCAGTTCTTC	.	.	TRBV6-1	TRBJ2-1
CASSLGLFRTGELFF	TGCGCCAGCAGCTTGGGTTTGTTTAGGACCGGGGAGCTGTTTTTT	.	.	TRBV5-1	TRBJ2-2
CASSQASGSAQHF	TGCGCCAGCAGCCAAGCTTCGGGGTCGGCCCAGCATTTT	few	.	TRBV4-1	TRBJ1-5
CASSLTPGTGANVLTF	TGTGCCAGCAGTCTAACCCCAGGGACCGGGGCCAACGTCCTGACTTTC	.	.	TRBV27	TRBJ2-6
CASSLMAGGGFVGTEAFF	TGTGCCAGCAGCTTGATGGCGGGGGGAGGTTTCGTAGGCACTGAAGCTTTCTTT	.	.	TRBV5-4	TRBJ1-1
CASSLAEVSRRQFF	TGCGCCAGCAGCTTGGCCGAGGTCTCTAGGCGGCAGTTCTTC	.	.	TRBV5-1	TRBJ2-1
CASSFYRNTEAFF	TGTGCCAGCAGCTTTTACAGAAACACTGAAGCTTTCTTT	.	.	TRBV5-6	TRBJ1-1
CASSGLAGGETQYF	TGTGCCAGCAGTGGCCTAGCGGGGGGTGAGACCCAGTACTTC	.	TRBD2	TRBV6-1	TRBJ2-5
CASSQTELEQYF	TGTGCCAGCAGCCAAACAGAGCTCGAGCAGTACTTC	.	.	TRBV7-8	TRBJ2-7
CATGTGVETQYF	TGTGCCACCGGGACAGGGGTAGAGACCCAGTACTTC	.	TRBD1	TRBV28	TRBJ2-5
CASRTQVGSGYTF	TGTGCCAGCAGGACCCAGGTTGGGAGTGGCTACACCTTC	.	.	TRBV6-5	TRBJ1-2
CASSPLGGSGDTIYF	TGTGCCAGCTCACCACTTGGCGGGTCCGGGGACACCATATATTTT	.	.	TRBV18	TRBJ1-3
CASSGPGLGETQYF	TGTGCCAGCAGCGGGCCGGGGCTAGGAGAGACCCAGTACTTC	once	.	TRBV9	TRBJ2-5
CASSIGTDTQYF	TGTGCCAGCAGCATAGGGACAGATACGCAGTATTTT	.	.	TRBV6-6	TRBJ2-3
CASSYVTSGYNEQFF	TGTGCCAGCAGTTACGTGACTAGCGGATACAATGAGCAGTTCTTC	.	TRBD2	TRBV6-5	TRBJ2-1
CASRPLIWNEQFF	TGTGCCAGCAGGCCCTTGATTTGGAATGAGCAGTTCTTC	.	.	TRBV6-5	TRBJ2-1
CASLIAGGRTTGELFF	TGTGCCAGCCTTATAGCGGGAGGCCGAACCACCGGGGAGCTGTTTTTT	.	TRBD2	TRBV2	TRBJ2-2
CSVKPGSKGGGYTF	TGCAGCGTAAAGCCGGGTTCCAAGGGCGGGGGCTACACCTTC	.	.	TRBV29-1	TRBJ1-2
CASSIDQSMGGYTF	TGTGCCAGTAGTATAGATCAATCCATGGGTGGCTACACCTTC	.	.	TRBV19	TRBJ1-2
CASSRGSNSGEQYF	TGTGCCAGCAGTCGCGGGAGCAATAGTGGCGAGCAGTACTTC	.	TRBD2	TRBV6-5	TRBJ2-7
CASNGLAATGELFF	TGTGCCAGCAACGGACTAGCGGCCACCGGGGAGCTGTTTTTT	once	TRBD2	TRBV7-9	TRBJ2-2
CSVDWGRYGYTF	TGCAGCGTTGATTGGGGACGCTATGGCTACACCTTC	.	.	TRBV29-1	TRBJ1-2
CASSPGAGGDYGYTF	TGTGCCAGCTCACCTGGTGCAGGGGGCGACTATGGCTACACCTTC	.	TRBD1	TRBV18	TRBJ1-2
CASSLEGTTNEKLFF	TGCGCCAGCAGCTTGGAGGGTACAACTAATGAAAAACTGTTTTTT	.	.	TRBV5-1	TRBJ1-4
CASSWGGGLEQFF	TGTGCCAGCAGCTGGGGTGGGGGGCTAGAGCAGTTCTTC	.	.	TRBV11-3	TRBJ2-1
CASSRGALAGVNEQFF	TGTGCCAGCAGCCGGGGTGCACTAGCGGGAGTAAATGAGCAGTTCTTC	.	TRBD2	TRBV7-3	TRBJ2-1
CASSRTGLAGGTSYEQYF	TGTGCCAGCAGCCGCACGGGACTAGCGGGAGGTACCTCCTACGAGCAGTACTTC	.	TRBD2	TRBV4-2	TRBJ2-7
CASSSPAREKSEGYTF	TGCGCCAGCAGCTCCCCGGCCAGGGAAAAGTCTGAGGGCTACACCTTC	.	.	TRBV5-1	TRBJ1-2
CASSLGTSGNPYNEQFF	TGCGCCAGCAGCCTAGGGACTAGCGGGAATCCCTACAATGAGCAGTTCTTC	.	TRBD2	TRBV5-1	TRBJ2-1
CASSQGQVSYNEQFF	TGCGCCAGCAGCCAGGGACAGGTCTCCTACAATGAGCAGTTCTTC	.	TRBD1	TRBV4-1	TRBJ2-1
CASSMVTDHQPQHF	TGTGCCAGTAGTATGGTGACAGACCATCAGCCCCAGCATTTT	.	.	TRBV19	TRBJ1-5
CASSLGGRAYNEQFF	TGCGCCAGCAGCTTGGGGGGCAGGGCCTACAATGAGCAGTTCTTC	.	.	TRBV5-1	TRBJ2-1
CASSLGDSTDTQYF	TGTGCCAGCAGCTTGGGGGACAGCACAGATACGCAGTATTTT	.	.	TRBV5-5	TRBJ2-3
CASSIHGGELFF	TGTGCCAGTAGTATTCATGGGGGGGAGCTGTTTTTT	.	.	TRBV19	TRBJ2-2
CSVGGPGTEAFF	TGCAGCGTGGGGGGACCGGGGACTGAAGCTTTCTTT	.	.	TRBV29-1	TRBJ1-1
CASSYRGGSYNYGYTF	TGTGCCAGCAGTTACCGGGGGGGCTCGTATAACTATGGCTACACCTTC	.	.	TRBV6-5	TRBJ1-2
CASRASTASTEAFF	TGTGCCAGCAGGGCTTCGACAGCATCCACTGAAGCTTTCTTT	.	.	TRBV2	TRBJ1-1
CASSEDIRGQGRTGELFF	TGTGCCAGCAGTGAAGACATCCGGGGACAGGGTCGGACCGGGGAGCTGTTTTTT	.	TRBD1	TRBV6-1	TRBJ2-2
CASSEQGLNTEAFF	TGTGCCAGCAGTGAACAGGGCTTGAACACTGAAGCTTTCTTT	.	.	TRBV6-1	TRBJ1-1
CASSPIITEAFF	TGTGCCAGCTCACCTATAATCACTGAAGCTTTCTTT	.	.	TRBV18	TRBJ1-1
CAGSFSGRAPNEQYF	TGTGCCGGCAGTTTCAGCGGGAGGGCCCCAAACGAGCAGTACTTC	.	TRBD2	TRBV27	TRBJ2-7